The 3 T cell receptor beta chains in this list originate from one sample, sequenced in a study of blood T cell repertoires in COVID-19. The table came from immunoSEQ multiplex PCR; TCRdb's copy has only in-frame clones and leaves some out. The sample has 200,000 to 250,000 clones, approximately 86% seen once. Sequencing was done on a sample of peripheral blood. These receptor sequences come from a woman older than 75 with acute or convalescent COVID-19.

J is TRBJ2-2 and V is TRBV6-2 or TRBV6-3; no definite D call. The length of the CDR3 is 15 residues. With 0 bases removed from V and 6 bases from J, the gap between germline ends came to 11 bases. Germline CDR1 is MNHEY and CDR2 is SVGEGT. CDR3 amino acids: CASSYSGSFAGELFF. DNA of the CDR3: TGTGCCAGCAGTTACTCTGGCAGTTTCGCCGGGGAGCTGTTTTTT.

This chain connects TRBV6-5 to TRBJ1-1, with D unresolved. Looked up from germline, CDR1 is MNHEY and CDR2 is SVGAGI. Trimming left V 1 base short and J 4 bases short, with 7 bases between. CDR3 length equals 13 residues. The CDR3, as DNA: TGTGCCAGCAGTTACTACGTCGGCACTGAAGCTTTCTTT. It encodes CASSYYVGTEAFF.

The chain combines TRBV21-1 with TRBJ2-2; the table's TRBD1 call for D was not verified on the DNA. TRBV21-1 is a listed pseudogene. CDR3 length: 17 residues. CDR3 loop: CASSKARDRGNTGELFF. The CDR3 bases are TGTGCCAGCAGCAAAGCGCGGGACAGGGGGAACACCGGGGAGCTGTTTTTT.